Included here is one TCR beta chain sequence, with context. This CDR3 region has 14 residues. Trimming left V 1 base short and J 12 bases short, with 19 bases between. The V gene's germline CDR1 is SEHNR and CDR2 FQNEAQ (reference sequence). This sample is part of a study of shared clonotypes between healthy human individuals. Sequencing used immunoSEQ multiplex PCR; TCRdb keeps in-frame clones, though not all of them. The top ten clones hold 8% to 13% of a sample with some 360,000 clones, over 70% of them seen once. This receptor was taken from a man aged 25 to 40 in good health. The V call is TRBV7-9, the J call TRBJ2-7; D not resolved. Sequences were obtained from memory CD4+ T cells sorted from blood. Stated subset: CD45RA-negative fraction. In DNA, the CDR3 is TGTGCCAGCAGCTTAGACCAGACCGTCAAATCTTGGTACTTC. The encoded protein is CASSLDQTVKSWYF.